This TCR beta chain stems from a study of T cells in Graves' hyperthyroidism and ophthalmopathy. V was shortened by 6 bases and J by 7 bases, with 17 bases between the two germline ends. Germline CDR1 reads SGHRS; CDR2 reads YFSETQ. This CDR3 comprises 15 residues. This clonotype was observed a handful of times. TCR beta CDR3 regions were amplified from RNA transcripts. The study used the HTBI primer set for a first-round RT-PCR of the TCR CDR3. TCRdb redid the calling of the multiplex PCR reads with MiXCR, one entry per CDR3 protein. The table records hundreds of thousands of distinct CDR3 sequences, about 17% of them present only once.

This clonotype was obtained from a woman aged 45-65 years with Graves' hyperthyroidism that later progressed to Graves' ophthalmopathy. This chain uses TRBV5-1 with TRBJ1-6, with a weak D call TRBD1 (5 bases). Sequenced sample: blood. The CDR3 DNA reads TGCGCCAGCACATGGGAGGGCAGGGAGAATTCACCCCTCCACTTT. It translates to CASTWEGRENSPLHF.